The 28 T cell receptor beta chains below all came from one sample that was sequenced in a study of identical twins. TCRdb ran MiXCR on the 5' RACE reads and lists one entry per CDR3 protein. The sample records hundreds of thousands of distinct CDR3 sequences, over 15% being singletons. These data also formed part of another study, on T cells expressing NK-cell markers.

The sequenced material came from PBMCs. These receptors were collected from a woman aged 18-29 years in good health.

This clonotype was recorded a few times. The chain employs TRBV20-1 and TRBJ1-1, with D possibly being TRBD1 (5 bases). Germline V gene sequence: CDR1 DFQATT, CDR2 SNEGSKA (reference sequence). V was pared by 4 bases and J by 6 bases, with 9 bases between. There are 11 residues in the CDR3. This CDR3 reads CSAMGRPEAFF. The CDR3 nucleotides are TGCAGTGCTATGGGACGGCCTGAAGCTTTCTTT.

The genes are TRBV4-3 and TRBJ2-1, with unresolved D. Germline values: CDR1 LGHNA, CDR2 YSLEER. This CDR3 is built from 14 residues. Trimming cost V 4 bases and J 7 bases, with 14 bases left between them. CDR3 sequence reads: CASSPGVRRNEQFF. The CDR3 DNA reads TGCGCCAGCAGCCCTGGAGTTAGAAGGAATGAGCAGTTCTTC.

The V gene is TRBV6-2 or TRBV6-3, the J gene TRBJ1-5, with D perhaps TRBD1 (5 bases). V lost 7 bases, J lost 7 bases, and 14 bases lay in between. The CDR3 length is 13 residues. The germline gives CDR1 MNHEY, CDR2 SVGEGT. Here the CDR3 DNA reads TGTGCCAGCATCCTAGGGGTTGAACAGCCCCAGCATTTT. It is translated as CASILGVEQPQHF.

The gene calls are TRBV7-8 and TRBJ1-1, with D tentatively TRBD1 (5 bases). The V and J ends lost 1 base and 1 base respectively, with 16 bases between them. CDR1 is SGHVS, CDR2 FQNEAQ, per germline. This CDR3 spans 17 amino acids. The CDR3 here is CASSLGAGRSKNTEAFF. CDR3 coding DNA: TGTGCCAGCAGCTTAGGAGCAGGGAGATCGAAGAACACTGAAGCTTTCTTT.

This clonotype was seen repeatedly, ten times or more. This chain uses TRBV5-6 with TRBJ1-5; 7 nucleotides align to TRBD1. The CDR3 contains 15 residues. The ends lost 1 base at V and 5 bases at J; junction bases unmatched: 6. Germline assignment: CDR1 SGHDT and CDR2 YYEEEE. The DNA of the CDR3 is TGTGCCAGCAGCTTGCGTGGGACAGCGGATCAGCCCCAGCATTTT. This encodes CASSLRGTADQPQHF.

This clonotype was detected a few times. V usage is TRBV9 and J usage is TRBJ2-3; D gene uncertain. Germline V gene data show CDR1 as SGDLS and CDR2 as YYNGEE. The CDR3 extends over 17 amino acids. Between the trimmed V and J ends, which lost 0 bases and 2 bases, there was a span of 16 bases. The CDR3 sequence is CASSVGSELDLTDTQYF. CDR3 coding DNA: TGTGCCAGCAGCGTAGGGTCCGAACTGGACCTCACAGATACGCAGTATTTT.

There are many counts of this clonotype. This chain joins TRBV12-3 or TRBV12-4 and TRBJ1-2, with 9 bases identical to TRBD1. With V trimmed by 6 bases and J by 8 bases, 13 bases remained unmatched. The CDR3 contains 15 residues. The CDR3 DNA follows: TGTGCCAGCAGATTTACCGGACAGGGGACGGGCGGCTACACCTTC. Protein product: CASRFTGQGTGGYTF.

This chain connects TRBV5-1 to TRBJ2-3, with 15 bases fitting TRBD2. Germline trimming cut 6 bases from V and 14 bases from J; bases unmatched to any gene: 7. The CDR3 is 13 amino acids. Germline V gene data show CDR1 as SGHRS and CDR2 as YFSETQ. CDR3 residues: CASTRTSGGARYF. In DNA, the CDR3 is TGCGCCAGCACCCGGACTAGCGGGGGGGCAAGGTATTTT.

This clonotype was recorded a few times. The chain recombines TRBV4-2 with TRBJ2-1, with D tentatively TRBD1 or TRBD2 (5 bases each). This CDR3 has 16 residues. The V end was cut by 0 bases, the J end by 7 bases, with 16 bases between. Germline V gene sequence: CDR1 LGHNA, CDR2 YNFKEQ. CDR3 nucleotide sequence: TGTGCCAGCAGCCAAGACCTAGTTGGTTGGGGGAATGAGCAGTTCTTC. Translation gives CASSQDLVGWGNEQFF.

J is TRBJ2-1 and V is TRBV5-1; no firm D call. Germline V gene lookup returns CDR1 SGHRS and CDR2 YFSETQ. The V and J ends lost 4 bases and 8 bases respectively, with 13 bases between them. This CDR3 is 13 amino acids long. The CDR3 protein is CASSQGVQDEQFF. The CDR3 region has the DNA TGCGCCAGCAGCCAAGGCGTTCAGGATGAGCAGTTCTTC. The whole variable domain, remainder taken from reference TRBV5-1 and TRBJ2-1, is KAGVTQTPRYLIKTRGQQVTLSCSPISGHRSVSWYQQTPGQGLQFLFEYFSETQRNKGNFPGRFSGRQFSNSRSEMNVSTLELGDSALYLCASSQGVQDEQFFGPGTRLTVL.

The rearrangement joins TRBV7-8 to TRBJ2-1, with 11 bases identical to TRBD2. Germline V gene data show CDR1 as SGHVS and CDR2 as FQNEAQ. J lost 0 bases, V lost 2 bases, and 12 bases had no gene match. This CDR3 region has 20 residues. The CDR3 protein is CASSLLFGLAGPSSYNEQFF. The CDR3 bases are TGTGCCAGCAGCTTACTCTTTGGACTAGCGGGTCCTAGCTCCTACAATGAGCAGTTCTTC.

This clonotype was found a few times. J is TRBJ1-5 and V is TRBV27; 7 nucleotides align to TRBD1. This CDR3 is 14 amino acids long. V shed 5 bases and J 4 bases; nucleotides not matched to a gene: 5. Germline lookup yields CDR1 MNHEY and CDR2 SMNVEV (reference sequence). The CDR3 sequence is CASSHGQDNQPQHF. The CDR3 nucleotides read TGTGCCAGCAGTCATGGACAGGATAATCAGCCCCAGCATTTT.

This chain uses TRBV6-4 with TRBJ2-3; D may correspond to TRBD1 or TRBD2 (5 bases each). With 3 bases removed from V and 2 bases from J, the gap between germline ends came to 15 bases. Germline assignment: CDR1 MRHNA and CDR2 SNTAGT. The CDR3 is 16 amino acids. The CDR3 loop is CASSERGPPDTDTQYF. The CDR3, as DNA: TGTGCCAGCAGTGAACGGGGCCCCCCAGACACAGATACGCAGTATTTT.

This clonotype has only a few counts. The genes are TRBV11-2 and TRBJ2-2; D gene uncertain. CDR1 is SGHAT, CDR2 FQNNGV, per germline. Trimming took 1 base from V and 7 from J, leaving 4 bases between them. The CDR3 has 12 residues. CDR3 sequence: CASSLAFGELFF. CDR3 DNA sequence: TGTGCCAGCAGCTTAGCCTTCGGGGAGCTGTTTTTT.

In this sample, this clonotype turned up many times. The chain recombines TRBV11-2 with TRBJ2-3, with TRBD2 matching over 13 bases. This CDR3 contains 18 residues. The germline V gene has CDR1 SGHAT and CDR2 FQNNGV. Germline trimming cut 4 bases from V and 1 base from J; bases unmatched to any gene: 8. In DNA, the CDR3 is TGTGCCAGCAGCTATTTCGGACTAGCGGGGGCCGGCACAGATACGCAGTATTTT. Translating gives CASSYFGLAGAGTDTQYF.

There are a few counts of this clonotype. The V and J genes are TRBV6-5 and TRBJ2-7, with TRBD2 matching over 8 bases. The CDR3 spans 14 residues. After removal of 1 base from V and 3 bases from J, the junction contained 2 bases not matched to a gene. Germline-derived CDR1 and CDR2 are MNHEY and SVGAGI. The DNA for the CDR3 is TGTGCCAGCAGTTACTTAGCGGGGAACTACGAGCAGTACTTC. Its translation: CASSYLAGNYEQYF.

This clonotype was seen more than once but under ten times. J is TRBJ2-1 and V is TRBV12-5, with 7 nucleotides matching TRBD2. After removal of 3 bases from V and 7 bases from J, the junction contained 0 bases not matched to a gene. CDR1 LGHNT and CDR2 FRNRAP come from the germline V gene. This CDR3 contains 12 residues. The CDR3 DNA reads as TGTGCTAGTGGTTTTAGCGGGAATGAGCAGTTCTTC. Its protein product is CASGFSGNEQFF.

This chain uses TRBV3-1 with TRBJ2-1; 14 bases are shared with TRBD2. The CDR3 consists of 15 residues. V shed 5 bases, J shed 9 bases, and the junction held 6 bases outside the gene matches. The germline gives CDR1 LGHDT, CDR2 YNNKEL (reference sequence). CDR3 nucleotides: TGTGCCAGCAGCTACGGGACTAGCGGGGGAGGTGAGCAGTTCTTC. Its translation is CASSYGTSGGGEQFF.

This chain joins TRBV27 and TRBJ2-5; the match to TRBD1 covers 8 bases. The junction had 8 bases not matched to a gene; V was cut back by 6 bases and J by 2 bases. The CDR3 is made up of 15 amino acids. Germline lookup yields CDR1 MNHEY and CDR2 SMNVEV (reference sequence). CDR3 loop: CASRPLGQVQETQYF. The CDR3 nucleotides are TGTGCCAGCAGACCCTTGGGACAGGTACAAGAGACCCAGTACTTC.

This clonotype came up a few times. V is TRBV12-3 or TRBV12-4 and J is TRBJ2-1; D not resolved. V was cut by 3 bases and J by 12 bases, with 9 bases left in between. The CDR3 has 11 amino acids. The CDR3 region has the DNA TGTGCCAGCAGTTTGGGAAACGTGCAGTTCTTC. It yields the protein CASSLGNVQFF.

The chain couples TRBV21-1 to TRBJ2-5; the DNA was not used to check the table's D call, TRBD2. TRBV21-1 is listed as a pseudogene. CDR3 length: 16 amino acids. The CDR3 sequence: CASTQGRARGKKTQYF. The CDR3 bases are TGTGCCAGCACCCAGGGGAGGGCAAGGGGAAAAAAGACCCAGTACTTC.

The genes are TRBV12-3 or TRBV12-4 and TRBJ2-1; 11 bases are a match to TRBD2. V dropped 5 bases and J dropped 9; count of bases not matched to a gene: 9. This CDR3 region has 15 residues. CDR3 sequence: CASSLNSGGAGEQFF. For the CDR3, the DNA is TGTGCCAGCAGTCTTAATAGCGGGGGGGCCGGTGAGCAGTTCTTC.

This clonotype has a handful of counts. The chain is built from TRBV5-1 and TRBJ2-5; D is unresolved. The V gene's germline CDR1 is SGHRS and CDR2 YFSETQ. The length of the CDR3 is 15 residues. The V gene lost 0 bases and the J gene lost 7 bases, with 16 bases spanning the gap. In DNA form, the CDR3 reads TGCGCCAGCAGCTTGGAGGCAGCCGAGATAGGGACCCAGTACTTC. It yields the protein CASSLEAAEIGTQYF.

This clonotype was picked up a small number of times. The chain employs TRBV12-3 or TRBV12-4 and TRBJ2-1; D is undetermined. This CDR3 spans 14 amino acids. V lost 6 bases and J lost 7, with 16 bases in between. CDR3 protein: CASSRDQKGNEQFF. CDR3 DNA: TGTGCCAGCAGCCGTGACCAGAAAGGGAATGAGCAGTTCTTC.

CDR3 sequence (DNA): TGTGCCAGCAGCCAATCCGAGGGGGAGAATGAAGCTTTCTTT. Translating it yields CASSQSEGENEAFF. J is TRBJ1-1 and V is TRBV3-1; the D gene is possibly TRBD1 (6 bases). The length of the CDR3 is 14 residues. Germline assignment: CDR1 LGHDT and CDR2 YNNKEL (reference sequence). Trimming cost V 2 bases and J 7 bases, with 14 bases left between them.

This clonotype occurred a few times. The chain combines TRBV3-1 with TRBJ1-2; D gene uncertain. Deletions cut 3 bases from V and 7 bases from J, with 15 bases between. The CDR3 is made up of 14 amino acids. Germline values: CDR1 LGHDT, CDR2 YNNKEL (reference sequence). This CDR3 reads CASSHTVRGRGYTF. DNA of the CDR3: TGTGCCAGCAGCCATACCGTCCGAGGACGTGGCTACACCTTC. The variable domain in full, completed from reference TRBV3-1 and TRBJ1-2, reads DTAVSQTPKYLVTQMGNDKSIKCEQNLGHDTMYWYKQDSKKFLKIMFSYNNKELIINETVPNRFSPKSPDKAHLNLHINSLELGDSAVYFCASSHTVRGRGYTFGSGTRLTVV.

This clonotype was counted at least ten times. V and J are TRBV5-1 and TRBJ2-3, with a tentative D call TRBD1 (6 bases). In germline, CDR1 is SGHRS, CDR2 YFSETQ. This CDR3 region has 17 residues. Trimming stripped 3 bases from V and 5 bases from J, with 22 bases between. CDR3 coding DNA: TGCGCCAGCAGCTCGTCCCGTGGGGGCCAGTTTGTAGATACGCAGTATTTT. Amino acid sequence: CASSSSRGGQFVDTQYF. Using reference TRBV5-1 and TRBJ2-3 for the parts outside the CDR3, the full variable domain is KAGVTQTPRYLIKTRGQQVTLSCSPISGHRSVSWYQQTPGQGLQFLFEYFSETQRNKGNFPGRFSGRQFSNSRSEMNVSTLELGDSALYLCASSSSRGGQFVDTQYFGPGTRLTVL.

This clonotype has more than one count but fewer than ten. The chain recombines TRBV11-2 with TRBJ2-1; D could derive from TRBD1 or TRBD2 (5 bases each). This CDR3 has 18 residues. The V gene lost 4 bases and the J gene lost 7 bases, with 26 bases spanning the gap. CDR1 and CDR2 from the germline V gene are SGHAT and FQNNGV. CDR3 loop: CASSSMSYGTQSRNEQFF. In DNA, the CDR3 is TGTGCCAGCAGCTCGATGTCCTACGGGACCCAGAGTAGGAATGAGCAGTTCTTC.